These T cell receptor beta chains were read from a single sample in a study of T cells in Graves' hyperthyroidism and ophthalmopathy. TCRdb redid the calling of the multiplex PCR reads with MiXCR, one entry per CDR3 protein. Among 550,000 to 850,000 distinct CDR3 sequences listed, around 19% were seen once. Source material: blood. These receptors were obtained from a woman between 50 and 59 years old with Graves' hyperthyroidism that later progressed to Graves' ophthalmopathy. Each CDR3 is given with its conserved first and last residue. D genes are given only for firm matches. The size of a clone is reported for some rows only, either as once, few or many, or as a class for expanded clones.

NA	TRBV24-1	NA	15	TRBJ2-3	CATSDLYGGGDTQYF	TGTGCCACCAGTGATTTGTACGGTGGTGGAGATACGCAGTATTTT
NA	TRBV6-1	NA	13	TRBJ1-2	CAGGTSWIYGYTF	TGTGCCGGGGGGACAAGTTGGATCTATGGCTACACCTTC
TRBD1	TRBV3-1	many	17	TRBJ2-2	CASSQHPTGAATGELFF	TGTGCCAGCAGCCAACATCCGACAGGGGCTGCCACCGGGGAGCTGTTTTTT
NA	TRBV19	NA	14	TRBJ1-4	CASSNLRANEKLFF	TGTGCCAGTAGTAATCTACGGGCTAATGAAAAACTGTTTTTT
NA	TRBV5-1	NA	16	TRBJ2-2	CASSPRGGTNTGELFF	TGCGCCAGCAGCCCACGTGGAGGGACGAACACCGGGGAGCTGTTTTTT
NA	TRBV6-1	NA	14	TRBJ1-2	CASSEAPENYGYTF	TGTGCCAGCAGTGAAGCTCCAGAAAACTATGGCTACACCTTC
TRBD1	TRBV7-9	NA	17	TRBJ2-2	CASSLRSTGDNTGELFF	TGTGCCAGCAGCTTACGGTCGACAGGGGACAACACCGGGGAGCTGTTTTTT
TRBD1	TRBV12-3/TRBV12-4	many	14	TRBJ2-7	CASSLGQGLGEQYF	TGTGCCAGCAGTTTGGGACAGGGGCTGGGGGAGCAGTACTTC
NA	TRBV5-1	few	16	TRBJ2-3	CASSLEGNSGTDTQYF	TGCGCCAGCAGCTTGGAGGGCAATTCGGGCACAGATACGCAGTATTTT
NA	TRBV7-2	NA	15	TRBJ2-1	CASSLVSSSYNEQFF	TGTGCCAGCAGCTTAGTATCTAGCTCCTACAATGAGCAGTTCTTC
NA	TRBV30	NA	13	TRBJ1-1	CAYCRGRNTEAFF	TGTGCTTACTGCCGGGGCCGGAACACTGAAGCTTTCTTT
TRBD2	TRBV7-6	NA	15	TRBJ2-2	CASSLKRGNTGELFF	TGTGCCAGCAGCTTAAAGCGGGGAAACACCGGGGAGCTGTTTTTT
NA	TRBV12-3/TRBV12-4	few	14	TRBJ1-5	CASSKGRGNQPQHF	TGTGCCAGCAGCAAGGGCAGGGGCAATCAGCCCCAGCATTTT
TRBD1	TRBV6-2/TRBV6-3	few	14	TRBJ1-6	CASRMTGGNSPLHF	TGTGCCAGCAGGATGACAGGGGGCAATTCACCCCTCCACTTT
NA	TRBV3-1	many	15	TRBJ1-1	CASSPWAGDNTEAFF	TGTGCCAGCAGCCCATGGGCGGGGGATAACACTGAAGCTTTCTTT
NA	TRBV11-3	many	16	TRBJ2-2	CASSGDIVGGTGELFF	TGTGCCAGCAGCGGAGATATTGTGGGTGGTACCGGGGAGCTGTTTTTT
NA	TRBV25-1	NA	10	TRBJ1-3	CASSENTIYF	TGTGCCAGCAGTGAAAACACCATATATTTT
NA	TRBV29-1	few	12	TRBJ2-7	CSARVSAYEQYF	TGCAGCGCCCGAGTGTCGGCCTACGAGCAGTACTTC
NA	TRBV7-3	NA	17	TRBJ1-6	CASRHEGSIGGRSPLHF	TGTGCCAGCAGGCACGAAGGCTCGATCGGGGGACGTTCACCCCTCCACTTT
NA	TRBV5-5	many	18	TRBJ1-2	CASSLGPPTGTLTYGYTF	TGTGCCAGCAGCTTGGGGCCCCCCACAGGGACCTTAACCTATGGCTACACCTTC
TRBD1	TRBV10-3	few	14	TRBJ1-1	CAISERTGNTEAFF	TGTGCCATCAGTGAGAGGACAGGCAACACTGAAGCTTTCTTT
TRBD1	TRBV6-2/TRBV6-3	few	15	TRBJ2-1	CASANRDRVGNEQFF	TGTGCCAGCGCCAACCGGGACAGGGTTGGAAATGAGCAGTTCTTC
NA	TRBV11-3	many	12	TRBJ2-1	CASSFQGSEQFF	TGTGCCAGCAGCTTCCAGGGAAGTGAGCAGTTCTTC
NA	TRBV7-8	NA	12	TRBJ1-1	CASSTRTDEAFF	TGTGCCAGCAGCACCCGGACGGATGAAGCTTTCTTT
NA	TRBV30	many	16	TRBJ2-7	CAWSVPLAGGAYEQYF	TGTGCCTGGAGTGTACCCCTCGCAGGGGGGGCCTACGAGCAGTACTTC
NA	TRBV19	NA	13	TRBJ2-3	CASSIWEADTQYF	TGTGCCAGTAGTATATGGGAGGCAGATACGCAGTATTTT
NA	TRBV6-2/TRBV6-3	few	14	TRBJ2-2	CASKKGANTGELFF	TGTGCCAGCAAGAAGGGGGCGAACACCGGGGAGCTGTTTTTT
TRBD1	TRBV19	few	17	TRBJ1-5	CATRRDRGPYSNQPQHF	TGTGCCACTCGCCGGGACAGGGGCCCCTATAGCAATCAGCCCCAGCATTTT
TRBD1	TRBV5-1	few	15	TRBJ2-3	CASSWEDRETDTQYF	TGCGCCAGCAGCTGGGAGGACAGGGAAACAGATACGCAGTATTTT
NA	TRBV6-6	NA	13	TRBJ2-7	CASSYASSYEQYF	TGTGCCAGCAGTTACGCGAGCTCCTACGAGCAGTACTTC
NA	TRBV5-4	few	16	TRBJ2-2	CASRRDRQLNTGELFF	TGTGCCAGCAGACGCGATCGGCAGCTGAACACCGGGGAGCTGTTTTTT
NA	TRBV10-3	NA	13	TRBJ2-1	CAISTRGNDEQFF	TGTGCCATCAGTACCCGGGGGAACGATGAGCAGTTCTTC
NA	TRBV27	NA	16	TRBJ2-1	CASSLWGTYGRNEQFF	TGTGCCAGCAGTTTATGGGGGACTTACGGGCGCAATGAGCAGTTCTTC
TRBD1	TRBV20-1	many	13	TRBJ2-1	CSARDRDRVEQFF	TGCAGTGCTAGAGATCGGGACAGGGTTGAGCAGTTCTTC
NA	TRBV29-1	NA	14	TRBJ1-2	CSVFGTATNYGYTF	TGCAGCGTCTTCGGGACCGCTACTAACTATGGCTACACCTTC
TRBD1	TRBV20-1	NA	15	TRBJ2-3	CSASSAGGAADTQYF	TGCAGTGCTAGTAGCGCAGGGGGCGCAGCCGATACGCAGTATTTT
TRBD1	TRBV5-5	many	16	TRBJ1-3	CASSFVGQGVGNTIYF	TGTGCCAGCAGCTTCGTAGGACAGGGAGTTGGAAACACCATATATTTT
NA	TRBV20-1	many	16	TRBJ2-1	CSARDQGAGGNNEQFF	TGCAGTGCTAGAGATCAGGGGGCGGGGGGGAACAATGAGCAGTTCTTC
NA	TRBV7-2	many	15	TRBJ1-1	CASSFVEAVRTEAFF	TGTGCCAGCAGCTTTGTGGAGGCTGTGAGGACTGAAGCTTTCTTT
TRBD1	TRBV2	many	16	TRBJ2-1	CASSLTGVGSYNEQFF	TGTGCCAGCAGCTTAACAGGGGTCGGCTCCTACAATGAGCAGTTCTTC
TRBD1	TRBV20-1	NA	14	TRBJ2-7	CSARSGQGIYEQYF	TGCAGTGCTCGCTCGGGACAGGGGATTTACGAGCAGTACTTC
TRBD1	TRBV7-9	few	15	TRBJ1-1	CASGHAQGRLAEAFF	TGTGCCAGCGGTCATGCACAGGGGCGGTTGGCTGAAGCTTTCTTT